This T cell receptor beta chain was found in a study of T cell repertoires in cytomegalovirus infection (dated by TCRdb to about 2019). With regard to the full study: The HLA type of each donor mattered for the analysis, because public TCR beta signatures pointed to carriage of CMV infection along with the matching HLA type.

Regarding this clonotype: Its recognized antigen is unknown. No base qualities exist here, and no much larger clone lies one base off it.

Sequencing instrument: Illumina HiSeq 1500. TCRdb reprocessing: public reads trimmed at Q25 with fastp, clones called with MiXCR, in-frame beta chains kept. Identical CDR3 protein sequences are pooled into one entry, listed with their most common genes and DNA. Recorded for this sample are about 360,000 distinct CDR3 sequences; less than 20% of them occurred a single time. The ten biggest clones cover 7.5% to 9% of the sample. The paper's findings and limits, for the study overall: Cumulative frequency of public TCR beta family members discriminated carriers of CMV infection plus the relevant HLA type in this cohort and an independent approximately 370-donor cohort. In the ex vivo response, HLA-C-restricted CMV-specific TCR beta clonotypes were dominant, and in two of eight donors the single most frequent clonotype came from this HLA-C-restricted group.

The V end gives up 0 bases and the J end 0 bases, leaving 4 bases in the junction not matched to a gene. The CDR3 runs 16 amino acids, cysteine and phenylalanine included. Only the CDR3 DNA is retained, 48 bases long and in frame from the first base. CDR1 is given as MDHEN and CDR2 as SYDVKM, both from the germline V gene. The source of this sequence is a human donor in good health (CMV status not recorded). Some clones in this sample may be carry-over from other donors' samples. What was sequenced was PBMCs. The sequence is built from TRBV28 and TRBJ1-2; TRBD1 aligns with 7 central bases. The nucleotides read TGTGCCAGCAGTTTATGGGGGACAGCCACTAACTATGGCTACACCTTC. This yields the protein CASSLWGTATNYGYTF.